This TCR beta chain was sequenced for a study of T cell responses to AZD1222 COVID-19 vaccine. General study results and limits: At 160-218 and 743-854, vaccine-associated CD4 TCRs were dominant, and they spanned spike. Baseline serology detected seropositivity in only a handful of AZD1222 recipients. Two doses of AZD1222 preceded a rise in Spike-specific TCR breadth and depth.

Only in-frame clones appear in the TCRdb table, and some are missing; sequencing was by immunoSEQ multiplex PCR. The sample comprises tens of thousands of clones, roughly nine tenths of which are singletons, and around 2.8% rests with the top ten. V was shortened by 5 bases and J by 6 bases, with 14 bases between the two germline ends. CDR3 length: 14 amino acids. Germline V CDR1 and CDR2: MNHEY, SVGAGI. A single count supports this clone. The antigen is undetermined. This chain links TRBV6-5 with TRBJ2-1; D call uncertain. The clonotype was recovered from an adult in good health. This sample comprised peripheral blood, obtained on day 0 of MenACWY control vaccination. The CDR3 sequence is CASSHILVGNEQFF. The CDR3 DNA reads TGTGCCAGCAGTCACATATTGGTAGGCAATGAGCAGTTCTTC.